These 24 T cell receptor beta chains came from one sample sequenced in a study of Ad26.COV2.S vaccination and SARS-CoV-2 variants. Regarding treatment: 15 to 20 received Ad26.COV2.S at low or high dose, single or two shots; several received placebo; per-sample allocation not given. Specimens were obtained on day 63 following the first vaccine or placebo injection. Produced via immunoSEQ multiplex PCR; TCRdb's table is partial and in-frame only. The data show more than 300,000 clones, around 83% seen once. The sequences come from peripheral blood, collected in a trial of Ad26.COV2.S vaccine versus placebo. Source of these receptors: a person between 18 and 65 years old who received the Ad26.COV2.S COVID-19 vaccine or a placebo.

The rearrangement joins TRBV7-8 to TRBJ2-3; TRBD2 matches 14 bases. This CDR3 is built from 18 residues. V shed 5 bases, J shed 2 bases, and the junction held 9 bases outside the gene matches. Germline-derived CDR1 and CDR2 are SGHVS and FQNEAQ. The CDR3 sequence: CASSHRTSGGKITDTQYF. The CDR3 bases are TGTGCCAGCAGCCATCGGACTAGCGGGGGGAAGATCACAGATACGCAGTATTTT.

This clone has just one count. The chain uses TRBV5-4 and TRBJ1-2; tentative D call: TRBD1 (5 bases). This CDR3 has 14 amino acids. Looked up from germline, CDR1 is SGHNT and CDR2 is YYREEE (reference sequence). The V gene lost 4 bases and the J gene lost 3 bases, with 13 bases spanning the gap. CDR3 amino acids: CASSGETEYYGYTF. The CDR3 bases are TGTGCCAGCAGCGGAGAGACAGAGTACTATGGCTACACCTTC.

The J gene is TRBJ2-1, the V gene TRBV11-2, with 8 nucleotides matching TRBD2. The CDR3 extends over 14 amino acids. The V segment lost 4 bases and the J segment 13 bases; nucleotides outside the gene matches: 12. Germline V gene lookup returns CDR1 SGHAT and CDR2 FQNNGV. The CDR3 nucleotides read TGTGCCAGCAGCTCCGTCAGGGGACTAGTCACCCAGTTCTTC. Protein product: CASSSVRGLVTQFF.

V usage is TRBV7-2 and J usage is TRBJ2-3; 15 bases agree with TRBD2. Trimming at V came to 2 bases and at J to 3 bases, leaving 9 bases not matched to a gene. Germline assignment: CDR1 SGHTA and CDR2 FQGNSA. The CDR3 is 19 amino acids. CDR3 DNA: TGTGCCAGCAGCTTAACTGGACTAGCGGGGGGGCCGAGGACAGATACGCAGTATTTT. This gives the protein CASSLTGLAGGPRTDTQYF.

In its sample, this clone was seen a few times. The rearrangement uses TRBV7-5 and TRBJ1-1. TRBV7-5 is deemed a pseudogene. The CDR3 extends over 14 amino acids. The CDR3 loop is CARSFARENTEAFF. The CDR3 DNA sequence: TGTGCCAGAAGCTTCGCCCGGGAGAACACTGAAGCTTTCTTT.

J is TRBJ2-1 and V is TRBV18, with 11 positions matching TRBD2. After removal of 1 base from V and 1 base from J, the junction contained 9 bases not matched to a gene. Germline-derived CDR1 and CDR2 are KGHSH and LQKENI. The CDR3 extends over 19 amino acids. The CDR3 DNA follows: TGTGCCAGCTCACCACTCATCTCTACTAGCGGGGGTTCCTACAATGAGCAGTTCTTC. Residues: CASSPLISTSGGSYNEQFF.

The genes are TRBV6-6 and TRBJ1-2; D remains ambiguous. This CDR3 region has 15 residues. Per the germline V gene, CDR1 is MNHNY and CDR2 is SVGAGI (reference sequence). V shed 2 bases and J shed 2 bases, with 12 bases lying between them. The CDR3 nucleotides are TGTGCCAGCAGTTACGGGGTCAACCAAAACTATGGCTACACCTTC. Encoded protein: CASSYGVNQNYGYTF.

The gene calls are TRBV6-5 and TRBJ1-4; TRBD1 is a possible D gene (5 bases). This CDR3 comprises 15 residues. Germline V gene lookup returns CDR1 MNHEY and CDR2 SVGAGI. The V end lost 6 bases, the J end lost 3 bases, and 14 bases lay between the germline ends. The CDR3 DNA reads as TGTGCCAGCAGGTCCAATCGACAGCCTAATGAAAAACTGTTTTTT. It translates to CASRSNRQPNEKLFF.

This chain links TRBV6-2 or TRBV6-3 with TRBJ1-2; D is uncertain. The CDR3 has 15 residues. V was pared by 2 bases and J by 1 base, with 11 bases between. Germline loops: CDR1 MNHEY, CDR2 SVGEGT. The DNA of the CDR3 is TGTGCCAGCAGTTACGGTGGTAACCTTAACTATGGCTACACCTTC. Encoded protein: CASSYGGNLNYGYTF.

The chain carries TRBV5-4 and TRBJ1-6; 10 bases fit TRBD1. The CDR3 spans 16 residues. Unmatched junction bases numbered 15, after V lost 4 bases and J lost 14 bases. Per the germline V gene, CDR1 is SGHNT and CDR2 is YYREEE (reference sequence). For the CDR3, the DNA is TGTGCCAGCAGCCCCCTCAGCGGACAGGGGGGTGAGACCCTCCACTTT. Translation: CASSPLSGQGGETLHF.

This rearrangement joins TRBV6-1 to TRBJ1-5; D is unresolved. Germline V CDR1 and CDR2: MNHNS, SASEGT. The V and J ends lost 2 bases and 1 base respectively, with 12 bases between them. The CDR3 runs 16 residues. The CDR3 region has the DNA TGTGCCAGCAGTGAATACAGCCCCCGGAGCAATCAGCCCCAGCATTTT. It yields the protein CASSEYSPRSNQPQHF.

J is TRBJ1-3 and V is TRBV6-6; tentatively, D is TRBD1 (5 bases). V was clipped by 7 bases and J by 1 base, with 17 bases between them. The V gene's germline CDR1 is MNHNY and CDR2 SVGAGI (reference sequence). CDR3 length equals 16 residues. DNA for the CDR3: TGTGCCAGCAACCCCGGACCAGGGAGTTCTGGAAACACCATATATTTT. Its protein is CASNPGPGSSGNTIYF.

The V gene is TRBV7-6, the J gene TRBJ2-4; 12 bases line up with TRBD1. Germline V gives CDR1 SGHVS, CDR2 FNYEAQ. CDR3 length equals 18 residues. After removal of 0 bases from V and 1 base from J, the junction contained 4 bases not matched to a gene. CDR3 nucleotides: TGTGCCAGCAGCTTAGCGGGACAGGGGGCAGGGGCCAAAAACATTCAGTACTTC. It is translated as CASSLAGQGAGAKNIQYF.

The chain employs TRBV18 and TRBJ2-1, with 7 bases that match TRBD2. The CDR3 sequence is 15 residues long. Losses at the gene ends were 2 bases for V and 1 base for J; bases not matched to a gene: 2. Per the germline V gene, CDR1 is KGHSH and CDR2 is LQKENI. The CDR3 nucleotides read TGTGCCAGCTCACCAGGGGAGGGATCCTACAATGAGCAGTTCTTC. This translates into CASSPGEGSYNEQFF.

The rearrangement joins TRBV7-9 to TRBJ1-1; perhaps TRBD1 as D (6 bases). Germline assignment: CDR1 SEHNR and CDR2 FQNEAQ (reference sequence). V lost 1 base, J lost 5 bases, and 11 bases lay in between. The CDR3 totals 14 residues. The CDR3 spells CASSLGGGWTEAFF. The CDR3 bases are TGTGCCAGCAGCTTAGGAGGGGGATGGACTGAAGCTTTCTTT.

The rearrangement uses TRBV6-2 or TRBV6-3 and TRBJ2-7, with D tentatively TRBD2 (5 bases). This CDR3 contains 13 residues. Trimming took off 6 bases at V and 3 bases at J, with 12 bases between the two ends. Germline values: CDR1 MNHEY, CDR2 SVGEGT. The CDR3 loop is CASSLMRVYEQYF. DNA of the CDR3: TGTGCCAGCAGCCTTATGAGGGTCTACGAGCAGTACTTC.

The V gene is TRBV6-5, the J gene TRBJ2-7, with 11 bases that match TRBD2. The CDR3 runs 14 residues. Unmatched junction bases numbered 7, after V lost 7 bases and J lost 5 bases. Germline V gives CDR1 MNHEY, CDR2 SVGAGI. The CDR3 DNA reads TGTGCCAGCACCCTTAGCGGGGGGGCCCACGAGCAGTACTTC. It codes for CASTLSGGAHEQYF.

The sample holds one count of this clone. CDR3 coding DNA: TGTGCCAGCTCACCCCCGGACAGGGAGCCTAACTATGGCTACACCTTC. Translation: CASSPPDREPNYGYTF. This rearrangement joins TRBV18 to TRBJ1-2; TRBD1 matches 8 bases. The germline V gene has CDR1 KGHSH and CDR2 LQKENI. J was trimmed by 0 bases and V by 3 bases; bases with no gene match: 6. The CDR3 is 16 amino acids.

This CDR3 reads CASSLGGLEMAGELFF. The CDR3 DNA follows: TGCGCCAGCAGCTTGGGAGGGTTAGAGATGGCCGGGGAGCTGTTTTTT. The chain uses TRBV5-1 and TRBJ2-2; a weak D match, TRBD2 (5 bases). Germline lookup yields CDR1 SGHRS and CDR2 YFSETQ. The ends were cut back, 0 bases at V and 6 bases at J, with 15 bases in the middle. This CDR3 region has 16 residues.

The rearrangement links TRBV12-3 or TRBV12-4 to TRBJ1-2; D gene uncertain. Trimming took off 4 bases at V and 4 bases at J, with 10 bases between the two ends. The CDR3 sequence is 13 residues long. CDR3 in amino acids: CASSYGPPYGYTF. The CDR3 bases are TGTGCCAGCAGTTATGGGCCGCCCTATGGCTACACCTTC.

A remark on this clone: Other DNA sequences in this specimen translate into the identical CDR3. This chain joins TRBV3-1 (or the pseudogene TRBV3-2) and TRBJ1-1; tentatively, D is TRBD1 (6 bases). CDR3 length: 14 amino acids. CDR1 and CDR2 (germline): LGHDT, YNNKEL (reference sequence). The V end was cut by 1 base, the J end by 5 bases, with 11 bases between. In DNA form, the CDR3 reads TGTGCCAGCAGCCAAGGGAGGCAGGGGACTGAAGCTTTCTTT. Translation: CASSQGRQGTEAFF.

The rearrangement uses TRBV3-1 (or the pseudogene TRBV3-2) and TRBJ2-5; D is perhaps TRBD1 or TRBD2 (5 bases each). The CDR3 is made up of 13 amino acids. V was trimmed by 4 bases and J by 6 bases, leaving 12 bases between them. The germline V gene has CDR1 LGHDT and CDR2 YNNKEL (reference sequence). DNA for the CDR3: TGTGCCAGCAGCCGAGAGGGGTTTCAGACCCAGTACTTC. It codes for CASSREGFQTQYF.

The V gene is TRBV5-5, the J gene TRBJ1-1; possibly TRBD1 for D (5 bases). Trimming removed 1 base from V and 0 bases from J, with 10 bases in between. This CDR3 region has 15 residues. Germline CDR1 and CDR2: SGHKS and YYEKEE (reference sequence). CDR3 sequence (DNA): TGTGCCAGCAGCTTGAGGGCAGGGCTGAACACTGAAGCTTTCTTT. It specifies CASSLRAGLNTEAFF. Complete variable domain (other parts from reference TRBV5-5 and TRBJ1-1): DAGVTQSPTHLIKTRGQQVTLRCSPISGHKSVSWYQQVLGQGPQFIFQYYEKEERGRGNFPDRFSARQFPNYSSELNVNALLLGDSALYLCASSLRAGLNTEAFFGQGTRLTVV.

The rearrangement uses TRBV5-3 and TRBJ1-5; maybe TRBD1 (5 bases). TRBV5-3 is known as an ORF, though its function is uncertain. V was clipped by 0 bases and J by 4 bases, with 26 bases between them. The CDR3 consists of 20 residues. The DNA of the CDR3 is TGTGCCAGAAGCTTGGACCTTAGAGGGCGTGAGGCAGAGGGGAATCAGCCCCAGCATTTT. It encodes CARSLDLRGREAEGNQPQHF.